The 27 T cell receptor beta chains below were found in one sample sequenced in a study of tumor and adjacent non-tumor tissue in lung cancer. Three rounds of nested PCR, following a modified ARM-PCR protocol, produced the TCRbeta library. MiXCR, applied by TCRdb to the multiplex PCR reads, yields one record per CDR3 protein. The sample yields 89,000 or so distinct CDR3 sequences, about three fifths seen once. The template was RNA from unsorted bulk tissue. The source material was lung tumor tissue. Source of these receptors: a man in his 70s with non-small cell lung cancer.

To note about this clonotype: The conserved phenylalanine or tryptophan is not found at the CDR3 terminus, so this likely reflects a read error. The DNA is left out, because the CDR3 cannot be placed on it with certainty; the CDR3 is given as TCRdb lists it. This rearrangement joins TRBV11-1 to TRBJ2-7; TRBD2 was called by the table and not checked on the DNA. Germline values: CDR1 SGHAT, CDR2 FQDESV (reference sequence). The CDR3 numbers 15 amino acids, ends counted. The CDR3 sequence is CASSLGLASSYERHL.

Points on this clonotype: With a much larger clone just one base away, this may be a read error. The chain is built from TRBV28 and TRBJ2-7, with 8 bases identical to TRBD1. CDR1 is MDHEN and CDR2 is SYDVKM in the germline V gene. Trimming cost V 4 bases and J 0 bases; bases outside gene matches: 8. This CDR3 region has 16 residues. The CDR3 is CASSSTGQDFSYEQYF. The CDR3 nucleotides are TGTGCCAGCAGTTCGACGGGACAGGACTTCTCCTACGAGCAGTACTTC.

This chain links TRBV20-1 with TRBJ2-2; D is unresolved. V was shortened by 5 bases and J by 10 bases, with 17 bases between the two germline ends. The CDR3 covers 13 residues. Germline V gene sequence: CDR1 DFQATT, CDR2 SNEGSKA (reference sequence). The CDR3: CSAAKNSPEELFF. As DNA, the CDR3 is TGCAGTGCTGCAAAAAACTCCCCCGAGGAGCTGTTTTTT.

This clonotype was seen ten or more times. J is TRBJ2-3 and V is TRBV12-3 or TRBV12-4; D unresolved. Deletions cut 5 bases from V and 1 base from J, with 7 bases between. This CDR3 is built from 13 residues. CDR3 bases: TGTGCCAGCAGTCCTGACCGCACAGATACGCAGTATTTT. Protein: CASSPDRTDTQYF.

This rearrangement joins TRBV4-2 to TRBJ2-4; 7 bases fit TRBD2. The CDR3 loop spans 14 amino acids. Germline values: CDR1 LGHNA, CDR2 YNFKEQ. In DNA, the CDR3 is TGTGTCAACAGCCAAGATTGGGGGGGAGACATTCAGTACTTC. Its translation: CVNSQDWGGDIQYF.

With respect to this clonotype: One end of the junction is discordant with germline, which a read error may explain. The rearrangement uses TRBV10-3 and TRBJ1-1; 9 positions agree with TRBD1. The CDR3 has 14 amino acids. Per the germline V gene, CDR1 is ENHRY and CDR2 is SYGVKD. This CDR3 reads CVIRKDRGYTETFF. Written as DNA, the CDR3 is TGTGTCATCAGGAAGGACAGGGGATATACTGAAACTTTCTTT.

The chain carries TRBV11-2 and TRBJ2-2; D not certain. The CDR3 is made up of 13 amino acids. V was trimmed by 7 bases and J by 6 bases, leaving 12 bases between them. The germline CDR1 and CDR2 sequences are SGHAT and FQNNGV. CDR3 sequence: CASNFGYAGELFF. The CDR3 DNA reads TGTGCCAGCAACTTCGGATACGCCGGGGAGCTGTTTTTT.

The chain has TRBV5-1 and TRBJ2-7, with TRBD1 identical over 7 bases. Trimming took 5 bases from V and 0 from J; bases not matched to a gene: 2. The CDR3 spans 13 residues. Germline assignment: CDR1 SGHRS and CDR2 YFSETQ. The CDR3 loop is CASRGQSSYEQYF. The CDR3 DNA reads as TGCGCCAGCAGGGGACAGAGCTCCTACGAGCAGTACTTC.

The rearrangement joins TRBV20-1 to TRBJ2-5, with no clear D. V lost 0 bases and J lost 1, with 9 bases in between. CDR1 DFQATT and CDR2 SNEGSKA come from the germline V gene (reference sequence). This CDR3 is built from 14 residues. CDR3 in amino acids: CSARDLAVQETQYF. In nucleotides, the CDR3 is TGCAGTGCTAGAGATCTGGCAGTCCAAGAGACCCAGTACTTC.

As regards this clonotype: It may be a read error: a sequence one base away is much more abundant. The chain uses TRBV20-1 and TRBJ2-3; TRBD1 matches 8 bases. CDR1 DFQATT and CDR2 SNEGSKA come from the germline V gene (reference sequence). This CDR3 is 15 amino acids long. The chain's CDR3 is CNARDPRTGRDTQYF. CDR3 coding DNA: TGCAATGCTAGAGATCCCCGGACAGGGCGGGATACGCAGTATTTT.

The CDR3 nucleotides are TGTGCCAGCAGCTTACTCCAGGGGTCCTCCTACGAGCAGTACTTC. Its translation is CASSLLQGSSYEQYF. The genes are TRBV7-6 and TRBJ2-7, with a tentative D call TRBD1 (6 bases). The CDR3 is made up of 15 amino acids. Trimming stripped 2 bases from V and 0 bases from J, with 11 bases between. Germline CDR1 reads SGHVS; CDR2 reads FNYEAQ.

V usage is TRBV20-1 and J usage is TRBJ2-4, with D perhaps TRBD2 (6 bases). V shed 3 bases and J shed 2 bases, with 11 bases lying between them. Germline values: CDR1 DFQATT, CDR2 SNEGSKA (reference sequence). CDR3 length: 14 residues. CDR3 residues: CSASRTNSKNIQYF. DNA of the CDR3: TGCAGTGCTAGTCGGACTAACTCCAAAAACATTCAGTACTTC.

This chain links TRBV20-1 with TRBJ1-2, with a possible D match to TRBD1 (5 bases). This CDR3 region has 14 residues. Germline V gene data show CDR1 as DFQATT and CDR2 as SNEGSKA (reference sequence). The CDR3 DNA sequence: TGCAGAGCCAGAGACAGAATTGTTTCGGCTGGCTACACCTTC. It yields the protein CRARDRIVSAGYTF.

The chain uses TRBV11-2 and TRBJ2-7; D gene ambiguous. V shed 11 bases and J shed 2 bases, with 10 bases lying between them. Germline V gene sequence: CDR1 SGHAT, CDR2 FQNNGV. The CDR3 length is 11 residues. The CDR3 DNA reads TGTGCCGGCATCTTAACCTACGAGCAGTACTTC. Protein: CAGILTYEQYF.

A note on this clonotype: A much larger clone differs by one base, so this may be a read error. This sequence joins TRBV6-6 and TRBJ1-2, with a tentative D call TRBD1 (5 bases). CDR1 MNHNY and CDR2 SVGAGI come from the germline V gene (reference sequence). This CDR3 region has 14 residues. V gave up 6 bases and J gave up 4 bases, with 15 bases separating them. The CDR3 DNA reads as TGTGCCAGCAGGGACCGGGGCAGGAGCTATGGCTACACCTTC. Protein: CASRDRGRSYGYTF.

Worth noting for this clonotype: Mismatch with germline at one junction end may stem from a read error. This sequence joins TRBV11-2 and TRBJ1-2; D may be TRBD1 (5 bases). CDR3 size: 13 residues. The germline gives CDR1 SGHAT, CDR2 FQNNGV. CDR3 protein: CAISLTNLDILAF. CDR3 sequence (DNA): TGTGCCATCAGCTTGACAAACCTGGACATTCTCGCCTTC. Based on the CDR3 plus reference TRBV11-2 and TRBJ1-2, the full variable domain is EAGVAQSPRYKIIEKRQSVAFWCNPISGHATLYWYQQILGQGPKLLIQFQNNGVVDDSQLPKDRFSAERLKGVDSTLKIQPAKLEDSAVYLCAISLTNLDILAFGSGTRLTVV.

V usage is TRBV7-9 and J usage is TRBJ2-3, with 9 bases lining up with TRBD2. CDR1 and CDR2 (germline): SEHNR, FQNEAQ (reference sequence). V lost 5 bases, J lost 2 bases, and 5 bases stayed unmatched. This CDR3 region has 15 residues. The chain's CDR3 is CASSMSSGATDTQYF. The DNA for the CDR3 is TGTGCCAGCAGCATGTCTAGCGGGGCCACAGATACGCAGTATTTT. The full variable domain, in which reference TRBV7-9 and TRBJ2-3 provide the parts outside the CDR3, is DTGVSQNPRHKITKRGQNVTFRCDPISEHNRLYWYRQTLGQGPEFLTYFQNEAQLEKSRLLSDRFSAERPKGSFSTLEIQRTEQGDSAMYLCASSMSSGATDTQYFGPGTRLTVL.

As to this clonotype: Sequence at one end of the junction differs from germline and may be a read error. This chain connects TRBV6-6 to TRBJ2-6; D is perhaps TRBD2 (6 bases). Germline V gene lookup returns CDR1 MNHNY and CDR2 SVGAGI (reference sequence). CDR3 length: 16 residues. CDR3 sequence: CASNRPRGPGANVLTF. Here the CDR3 DNA reads TGTGCCAGTAACCGTCCGCGGGGCCCTGGGGCCAACGTCCTGACATTC.

There are a few counts of this clonotype. Given a much more abundant clone one base away, this may be a read error. This chain connects TRBV29-1 to TRBJ1-5, with D hard to call. The CDR3 has 13 residues. Germline CDR1 reads SQVTM; CDR2 reads ANQGSEA. The chain's CDR3 is CSVVENSNQSQHF. The CDR3 DNA reads as TGCAGCGTTGTGGAAAATAGCAATCAGTCCCAGCATTTT.

Points on this clonotype: One end of the junction varies from germline; a read error may be responsible. This sequence joins TRBV12-3 or TRBV12-4 and TRBJ2-1, with D possibly TRBD2 on 5 matching bases. CDR3 length: 15 amino acids. The CDR3 is CVSSFERRVYNEQFF. The CDR3 DNA reads as TGTGTCAGCAGTTTCGAGCGGCGCGTCTACAATGAACAGTTCTTC.

To note about this clonotype: The junction shows a germline mismatch at one end, possibly a read error. V is TRBV20-1 and J is TRBJ2-1; tentatively, D is TRBD2 (5 bases). This CDR3 spans 14 amino acids. Germline CDR1 is DFQATT and CDR2 is SNEGSKA (reference sequence). The DNA for the CDR3 is TGCGGTGCTAGAGGGCCCCGGACCCCAAATGAGCAGTTCTTC. This gives the protein CGARGPRTPNEQFF.

By sample fraction, this clonotype is medium-sized. The gene calls are TRBV11-1 and TRBJ2-7, with 8 bases lining up with TRBD2. The CDR3 is 12 amino acids. V trimming: 8 bases; J trimming: 4 bases; junction bases outside the gene matches: 4. The germline V gene encodes CDR1 SGHAT and CDR2 FQDESV (reference sequence). CDR3 DNA sequence: TGTGCCAGCGCGGGGGGTAGGTACGAGCAGTACTTC. Protein sequence: CASAGGRYEQYF.

This rearrangement joins TRBV20-1 to TRBJ1-5, with 9 bases that match TRBD1. Germline V gives CDR1 DFQATT, CDR2 SNEGSKA (reference sequence). This CDR3 is built from 15 residues. Here the CDR3 reads CNAPPGQGYNQPQHF. The DNA of the CDR3 is TGCAATGCGCCTCCGGGACAGGGTTACAATCAGCCCCAGCATTTT.

As to this clonotype: A read error may explain this, as a much larger clone is one base away. Since no conserved phenylalanine or tryptophan closes the CDR3, a read error is the likely cause. The rearrangement uses TRBV6-1 and TRBJ2-3; D is possibly TRBD2 (6 bases). CDR1 is MNHNS and CDR2 is SASEGT in the germline V gene. V dropped 5 bases and J dropped 6 bases, with 12 bases sitting between them. The CDR3 has 13 amino acids. The CDR3 loop reads CASSPRGRDTQYS. For the CDR3, the DNA is TGTGCCAGCAGTCCCCGGGGGAGGGATACGCAGTATTCT.

The chain recombines TRBV7-3 with TRBJ2-7, with 8 bases matching TRBD2. V lost 5 bases, J lost 8 bases, and 8 bases stayed unmatched. The CDR3 is made up of 13 amino acids. Germline V CDR1 and CDR2: SGHTA, FQGTGA. The CDR3 here is CASSASGTSQQYF. The CDR3, as DNA: TGTGCCAGCAGCGCGTCCGGGACTAGTCAGCAGTACTTC.

J is TRBJ2-7 and V is TRBV11-1; D gene uncertain. V lost 1 base and J lost 5, with 18 bases in between. This CDR3 contains 16 residues. From germline, CDR1 is SGHAT and CDR2 FQDESV (reference sequence). The CDR3 protein is CASSLVHQGVSHEQYF. For the CDR3, the DNA is TGTGCCAGCAGCTTAGTTCACCAAGGAGTAAGCCACGAGCAGTACTTC.

This chain connects TRBV28 to TRBJ2-3; 7 bases agree with TRBD1. The CDR3 length is 18 residues. V shed 2 bases and J 3 bases; nucleotides not matched to a gene: 14. Germline CDR1 MDHEN, CDR2 SYDVKM. The CDR3 protein is CASSLPPNDRVRTDTQYF. DNA for the CDR3: TGTGCCAGCAGTTTACCCCCCAACGACAGGGTGAGGACAGATACGCAGTATTTT.